This T cell receptor beta chain was profiled in a study of blood T cell repertoires in COVID-19 (dated by TCRdb to about 2020). Background for the entire study: Samples from collaborators originated in the United States, Italy and Spain and spanned both the acute and convalescent phases of COVID-19. The material from the prospective study consisted of cDNA or gDNA derived from T cells, B-cell-depleted T cells, or PBMCs. Samples came from the ongoing ImmuneRACE study (first 160 participants) plus 1,254 subjects from 6 global collaborators. Where available, HLA class I and class II types were taken from metadata supplied by the sample provider and were not determined by assay-based typing. Sample metadata almost always included a de-identified subject ID, COVID-19 status, age in years and sex. The repertoires were released in a freely available public database intended as a resource for research on the immune response to SARS-CoV-2. Deeply sampled blood TCRbeta repertoires from subjects exposed to, actively infected with, or recovered from COVID-19 were included in the dataset. Overall study results and their limits: Clinical and demographic metadata were provided uncurated, with the amount varying by source and participant.

TCRbeta CDR3 regions were amplified from genomic DNA by means of the immunoSEQ Assay, a bias-controlled multiplex PCR. Per the source publication's procedure: The number of nucleated cells in each sample was estimated from the amplification of reference gene primers within the assay. To quantify the absolute abundance of each unique TCRbeta CDR3 rearrangement, sequence reads were collapsed and filtered. Productive Simpson clonality was computed per sample as the square root of Simpson's diversity index over productive rearrangements. The source is immuneACCESS, and TCRdb retained only in-frame sequences with V and J called. Part of the clones is not carried over; for the studies checked, unresolved V genes explain less than half of this, and the remainder is unexplained. V and J calls and clone size follow that table, whereas D and trimming were derived from the DNA. This sample has almost 400,000 clones in its table, and roughly nine tenths of those were observed once. The top ten clonotypes cover about 1.7% of the sample.

This clone turned up a few times. This clone's antigen is unknown. Per-base qualities were not stored, and no clone one base away is much larger. Participants in the prospective study were aged roughly 18 to 100 years, lived in 24 United States geographic areas, and enrolled through a virtual design. In the prospective study, cohorts were assigned on the basis of participant-reported clinical history obtained from a screening survey and a study questionnaire. Recovered participants in ImmuneRACE Cohort 3 were defined as having two consecutive negative NP/OP PCR tests, clearance from a healthcare professional, or resolution of symptoms. Mobile phlebotomists in the prospective study collected whole blood, serum and a nasopharyngeal or oropharyngeal swab from every participant. Prospective study participants could optionally give additional blood draws and questionnaires over an approximately two-month period. Prospective study blood samples were shipped either frozen or at room temperature before DNA extraction.

CDR1 and CDR2 were assigned from the germline V gene (reference sequence) as SGHNT and YYREEE. From its cysteine to its phenylalanine, the CDR3 spans 15 amino acids. Only the CDR3 portion is preserved as DNA: 45 bases, with reading frame beginning at the first base. Cut back by 0 bases and 6 bases, the V and J ends lie 13 bases apart. The source of this sequence is a woman aged 25-40 years who had recovered from COVID-19. Source material: PBMCs or T cells enriched from blood (not recorded which). Here the chain combines TRBV5-4 and TRBJ2-1, and the D gene may be TRBD2, 6 bases matching. DNA sequence: TGTGCCAGCAGCTTGGGAGTCGGGGGAGTCAATGAGCAGTTCTTC. Translated, it gives CASSLGVGGVNEQFF. Where the CDR3 stops, the reference TRBV5-4 and TRBJ2-1 genes take over; the full variable domain is ETGVTQSPTHLIKTRGQQVTLRCSSQSGHNTVSWYQQALGQGPQFIFQYYREEENGRGNFPPRFSGLQFPNYSSELNVNALELDDSALYLCASSLGVGGVNEQFFGPGTRLTVL.